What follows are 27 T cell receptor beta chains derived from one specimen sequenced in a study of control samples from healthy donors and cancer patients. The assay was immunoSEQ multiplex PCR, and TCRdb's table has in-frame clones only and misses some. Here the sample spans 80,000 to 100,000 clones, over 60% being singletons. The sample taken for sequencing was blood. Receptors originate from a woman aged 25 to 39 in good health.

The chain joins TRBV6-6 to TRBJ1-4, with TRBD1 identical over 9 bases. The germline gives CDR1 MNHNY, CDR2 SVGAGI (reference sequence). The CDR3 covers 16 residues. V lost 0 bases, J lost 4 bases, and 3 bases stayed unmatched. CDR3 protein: CASSYSTGQGNEKLFF. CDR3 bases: TGTGCCAGCAGTTACTCCACGGGACAGGGTAATGAAAAACTGTTTTTT.

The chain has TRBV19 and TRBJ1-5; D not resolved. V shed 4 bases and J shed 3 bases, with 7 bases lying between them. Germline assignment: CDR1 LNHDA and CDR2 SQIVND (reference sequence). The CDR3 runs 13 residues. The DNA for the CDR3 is TGTGCCAGTAGTAGGACGGACAATCAGCCCCAGCATTTT. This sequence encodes CASSRTDNQPQHF.

CDR3 in amino acids: CASSPGDIELRYTF. The DNA for the CDR3 is TGCGCCAGCAGCCCGGGAGACATAGAACTACGCTACACCTTC. This chain uses TRBV10-2 with TRBJ1-2; D remains unclear. Trimming pared 6 bases from V and 9 bases from J, leaving 20 bases between. Per germline, CDR1 WSHSY and CDR2 SAAADI. The CDR3 contains 14 residues.

The CDR3 here is CASSLRASADTQYF. CDR3 sequence (DNA): TGCGCCAGCAGCTTGAGGGCATCCGCAGATACGCAGTATTTT. The V call is TRBV5-1, the J call TRBJ2-3; D is ambiguous. The V end lost 1 base, the J end lost 4 bases, and 10 bases lay between the germline ends. In germline, CDR1 is SGHRS, CDR2 YFSETQ. The CDR3 is 14 amino acids.

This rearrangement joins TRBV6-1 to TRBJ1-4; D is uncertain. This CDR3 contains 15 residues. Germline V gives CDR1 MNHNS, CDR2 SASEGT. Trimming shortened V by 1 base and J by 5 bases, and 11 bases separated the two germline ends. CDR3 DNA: TGTGCCAGCAGTGAAGGAACCATAGGGAATGAAAAACTGTTTTTT. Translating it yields CASSEGTIGNEKLFF.

The chain's CDR3 is CASSESALWTEAFF. The CDR3 DNA sequence: TGTGCCAGCAGTGAATCGGCGCTGTGGACTGAAGCTTTCTTT. The chain recombines TRBV6-1 with TRBJ1-1; D remains unclear. This CDR3 is 14 amino acids long. Germline loops: CDR1 MNHNS, CDR2 SASEGT. Trimming left V 2 bases short and J 5 bases short, with 12 bases between.

CDR3 coding DNA: TGTGCCAGCAGCGCATCTGGACTAGCGAACTCCTACGAGCAGTACTTC. Amino acid sequence: CASSASGLANSYEQYF. V usage is TRBV9 and J usage is TRBJ2-7; 9 nucleotides match TRBD2. The ends lost 3 bases at V and 0 bases at J; junction bases unmatched: 7. Per germline, CDR1 SGDLS and CDR2 YYNGEE. The CDR3 is 16 amino acids.

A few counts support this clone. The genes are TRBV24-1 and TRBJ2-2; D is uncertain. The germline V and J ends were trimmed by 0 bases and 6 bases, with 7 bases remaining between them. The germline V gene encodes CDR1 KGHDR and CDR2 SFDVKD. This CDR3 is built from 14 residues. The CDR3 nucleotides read TGTGCCACCAGTGATTTGCCAGTCCCCGGGGAGCTGTTTTTT. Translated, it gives CATSDLPVPGELFF.

CDR3 sequence reads: CASSQGGELSEQYF. The CDR3 nucleotides are TGTGCCAGCAGCCAGGGGGGGGAGCTCAGCGAGCAGTACTTC. The gene calls are TRBV14 and TRBJ2-7, with TRBD2 identical over 7 bases. The ends lost 3 bases at V and 6 bases at J; junction bases unmatched: 8. This CDR3 has 14 amino acids. CDR1 SGHDN and CDR2 FVKESK come from the germline V gene.

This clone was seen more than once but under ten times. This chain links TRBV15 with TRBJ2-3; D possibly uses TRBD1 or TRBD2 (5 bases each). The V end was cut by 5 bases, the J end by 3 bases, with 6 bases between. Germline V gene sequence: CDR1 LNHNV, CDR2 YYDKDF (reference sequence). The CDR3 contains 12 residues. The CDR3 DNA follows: TGTGCCACCAGCGAGGGGACAGATACGCAGTATTTT. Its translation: CATSEGTDTQYF.

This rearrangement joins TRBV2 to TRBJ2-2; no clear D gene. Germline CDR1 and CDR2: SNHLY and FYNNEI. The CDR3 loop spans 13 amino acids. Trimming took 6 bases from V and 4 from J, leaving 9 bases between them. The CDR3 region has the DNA TGTGCCAGCAGAGCCTCAGTCACCGGGGAGCTGTTTTTT. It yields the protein CASRASVTGELFF.

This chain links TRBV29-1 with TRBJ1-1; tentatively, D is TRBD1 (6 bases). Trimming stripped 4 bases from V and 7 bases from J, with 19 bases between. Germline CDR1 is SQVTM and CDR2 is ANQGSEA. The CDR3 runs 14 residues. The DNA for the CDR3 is TGCAGCGTTGTAGGTACGGGGGGCAGAGATGAAGCTTTCTTT. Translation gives CSVVGTGGRDEAFF.

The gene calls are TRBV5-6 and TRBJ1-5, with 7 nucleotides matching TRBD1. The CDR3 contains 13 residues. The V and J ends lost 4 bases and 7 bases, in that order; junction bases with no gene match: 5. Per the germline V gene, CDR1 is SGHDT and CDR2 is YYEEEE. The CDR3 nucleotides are TGTGCCAGCAGCGCTGGGACAGCGCAGCCCCAGCATTTT. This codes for CASSAGTAQPQHF.

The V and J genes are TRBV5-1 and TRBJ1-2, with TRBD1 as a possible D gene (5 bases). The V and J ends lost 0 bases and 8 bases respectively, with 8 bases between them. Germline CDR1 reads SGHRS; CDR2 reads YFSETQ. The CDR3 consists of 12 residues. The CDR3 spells CASSLEGAGYTF. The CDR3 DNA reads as TGCGCCAGCAGCTTGGAAGGGGCCGGCTACACCTTC.

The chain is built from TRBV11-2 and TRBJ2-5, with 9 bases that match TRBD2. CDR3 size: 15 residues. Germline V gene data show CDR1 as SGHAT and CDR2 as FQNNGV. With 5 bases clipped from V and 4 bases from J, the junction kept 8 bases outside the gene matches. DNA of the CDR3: TGTGCCAGCAGCACCTCGCGGGGGGGCCCAGAGACCCAGTACTTC. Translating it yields CASSTSRGGPETQYF.

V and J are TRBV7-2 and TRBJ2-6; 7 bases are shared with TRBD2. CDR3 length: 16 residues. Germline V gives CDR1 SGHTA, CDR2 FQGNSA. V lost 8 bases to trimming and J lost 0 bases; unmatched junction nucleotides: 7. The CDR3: CASGVAGPSGANVLTF. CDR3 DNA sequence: TGTGCCAGCGGGGTAGCGGGTCCCTCTGGGGCCAACGTCCTGACTTTC.

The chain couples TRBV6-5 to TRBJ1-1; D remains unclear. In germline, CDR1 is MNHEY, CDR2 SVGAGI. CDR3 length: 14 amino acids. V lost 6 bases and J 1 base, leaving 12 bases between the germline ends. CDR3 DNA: TGTGCCAGCAGGAAGTTAAACTCGAACACTGAAGCTTTCTTT. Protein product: CASRKLNSNTEAFF.

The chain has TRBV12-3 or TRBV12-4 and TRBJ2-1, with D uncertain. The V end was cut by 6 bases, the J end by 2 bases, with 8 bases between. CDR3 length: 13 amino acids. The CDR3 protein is CASRIGTYNEQFF. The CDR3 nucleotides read TGTGCCAGCAGAATTGGGACCTACAATGAGCAGTTCTTC.

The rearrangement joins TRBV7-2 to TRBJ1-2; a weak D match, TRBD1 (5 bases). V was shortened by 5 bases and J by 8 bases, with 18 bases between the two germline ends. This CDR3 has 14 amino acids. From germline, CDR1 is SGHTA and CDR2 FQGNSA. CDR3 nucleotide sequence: TGTACCAGCAGCCCAGTGGGGGGGGTGGAGGGCTACACCTTC. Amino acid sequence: CTSSPVGGVEGYTF.

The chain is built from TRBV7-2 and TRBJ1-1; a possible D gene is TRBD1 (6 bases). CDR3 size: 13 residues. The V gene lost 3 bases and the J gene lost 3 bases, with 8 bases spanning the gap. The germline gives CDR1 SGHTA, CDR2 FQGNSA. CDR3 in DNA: TGTGCCAGCAGCTTGCGACAGGACACTGAAGCTTTCTTT. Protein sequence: CASSLRQDTEAFF.

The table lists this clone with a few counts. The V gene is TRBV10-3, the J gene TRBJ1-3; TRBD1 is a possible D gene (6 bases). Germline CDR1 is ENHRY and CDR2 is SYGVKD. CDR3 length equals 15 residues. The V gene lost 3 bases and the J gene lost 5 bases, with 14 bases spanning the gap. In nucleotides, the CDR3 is TGTGCCATCAGTGACAGGGGCGCTTGGCGAAACACCATATATTTT. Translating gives CAISDRGAWRNTIYF.

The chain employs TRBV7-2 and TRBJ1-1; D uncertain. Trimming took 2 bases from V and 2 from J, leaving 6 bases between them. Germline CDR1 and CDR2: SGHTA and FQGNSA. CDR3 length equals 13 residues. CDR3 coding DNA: TGTGCCAGCAGCTTAACAGTCAACACTGAAGCTTTCTTT. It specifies CASSLTVNTEAFF. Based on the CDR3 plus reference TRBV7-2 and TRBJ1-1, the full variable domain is GAGVSQSPSNKVTEKGKDVELRCDPISGHTALYWYRQSLGQGLEFLIYFQGNSAPDKSGLPSDRFSAERTGGSVSTLTIQRTQQEDSAVYLCASSLTVNTEAFFGQGTRLTVV.

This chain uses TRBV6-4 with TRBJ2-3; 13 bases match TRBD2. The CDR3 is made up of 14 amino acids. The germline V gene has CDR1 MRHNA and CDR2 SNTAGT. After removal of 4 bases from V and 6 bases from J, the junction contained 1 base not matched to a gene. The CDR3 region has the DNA TGTGCCAGCAGTGCGACTAGCGGGGGGGATACGCAGTATTTT. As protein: CASSATSGGDTQYF.

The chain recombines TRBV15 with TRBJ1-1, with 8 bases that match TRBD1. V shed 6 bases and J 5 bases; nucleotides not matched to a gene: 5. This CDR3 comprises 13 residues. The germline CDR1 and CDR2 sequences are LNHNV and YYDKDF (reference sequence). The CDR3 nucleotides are TGTGCCACCAGTACCAGGGGGCTTACTGAAGCTTTCTTT. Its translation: CATSTRGLTEAFF.

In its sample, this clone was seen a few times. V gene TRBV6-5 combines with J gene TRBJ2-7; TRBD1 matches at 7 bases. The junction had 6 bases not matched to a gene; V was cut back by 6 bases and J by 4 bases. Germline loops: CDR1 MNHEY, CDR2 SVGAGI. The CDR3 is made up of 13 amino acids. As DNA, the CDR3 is TGTGCCAGCAGCAGACGGGACAGTTACGAGCAGTACTTC. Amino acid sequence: CASSRRDSYEQYF.

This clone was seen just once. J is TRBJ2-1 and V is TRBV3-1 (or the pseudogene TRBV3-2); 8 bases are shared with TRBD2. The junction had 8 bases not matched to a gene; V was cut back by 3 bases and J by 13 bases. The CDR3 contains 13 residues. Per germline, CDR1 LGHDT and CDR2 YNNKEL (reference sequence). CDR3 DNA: TGTGCCAGCAGCCACCAAGTCGGGGGGGCCCAGTTCTTC. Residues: CASSHQVGGAQFF.

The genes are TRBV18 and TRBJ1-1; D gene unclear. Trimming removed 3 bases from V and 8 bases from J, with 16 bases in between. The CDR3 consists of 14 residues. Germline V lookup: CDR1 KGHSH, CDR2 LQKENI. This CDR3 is CASSPREQLLEAFF. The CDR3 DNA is TGTGCCAGCTCACCGCGGGAACAGTTGCTCGAAGCTTTCTTT.